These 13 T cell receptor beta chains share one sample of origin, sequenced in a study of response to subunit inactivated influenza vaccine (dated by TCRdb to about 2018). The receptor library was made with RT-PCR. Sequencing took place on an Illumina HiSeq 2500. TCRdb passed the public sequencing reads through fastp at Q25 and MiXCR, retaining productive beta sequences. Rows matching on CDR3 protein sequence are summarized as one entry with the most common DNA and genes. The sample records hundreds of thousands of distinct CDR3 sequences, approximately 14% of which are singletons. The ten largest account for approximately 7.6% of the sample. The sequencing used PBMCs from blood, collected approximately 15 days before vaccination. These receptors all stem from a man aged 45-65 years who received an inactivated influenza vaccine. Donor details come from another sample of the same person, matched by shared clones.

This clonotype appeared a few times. This CDR3 reads CASSQGPRDEQYF. The CDR3 nucleotides are TGTGCCAGCAGCCAGGGCCCGAGGGACGAGCAGTACTTC. The J gene is TRBJ2-7, the V gene TRBV4-2; perhaps TRBD2 as D (5 bases). The CDR3 sequence is 13 residues long. Trimming cost V 3 bases and J 5 bases, with 11 bases left between them. CDR1 is LGHNA, CDR2 YNFKEQ, per germline.

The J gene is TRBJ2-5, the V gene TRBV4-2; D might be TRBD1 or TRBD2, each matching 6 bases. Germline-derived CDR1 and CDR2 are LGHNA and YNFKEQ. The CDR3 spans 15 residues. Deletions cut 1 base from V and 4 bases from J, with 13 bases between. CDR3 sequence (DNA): TGTGCCAGCAGCCAAGTTCCCGGAGGGGGAGAGACCCAGTACTTC. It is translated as CASSQVPGGGETQYF.

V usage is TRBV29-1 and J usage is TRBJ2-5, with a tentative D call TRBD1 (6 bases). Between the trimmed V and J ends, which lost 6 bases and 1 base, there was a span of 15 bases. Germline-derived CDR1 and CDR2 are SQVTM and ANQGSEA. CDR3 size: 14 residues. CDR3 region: CSVYRDPGQETQYF. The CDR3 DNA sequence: TGCAGCGTGTACAGGGACCCGGGCCAAGAGACCCAGTACTTC.

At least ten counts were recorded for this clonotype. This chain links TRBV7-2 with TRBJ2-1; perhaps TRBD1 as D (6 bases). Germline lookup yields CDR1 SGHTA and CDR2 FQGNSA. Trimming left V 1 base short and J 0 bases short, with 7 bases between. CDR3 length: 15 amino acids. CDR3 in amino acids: CASSLVGGSYNEQFF. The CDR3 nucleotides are TGTGCCAGCAGCTTAGTAGGGGGCTCCTACAATGAGCAGTTCTTC.

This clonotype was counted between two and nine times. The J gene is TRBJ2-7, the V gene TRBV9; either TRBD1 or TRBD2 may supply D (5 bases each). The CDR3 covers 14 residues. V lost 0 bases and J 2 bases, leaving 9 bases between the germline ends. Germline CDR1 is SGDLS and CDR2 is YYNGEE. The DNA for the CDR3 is TGTGCCAGCAGCGTAGACTTGGGGGCCTACGAGCAGTACTTC. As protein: CASSVDLGAYEQYF.

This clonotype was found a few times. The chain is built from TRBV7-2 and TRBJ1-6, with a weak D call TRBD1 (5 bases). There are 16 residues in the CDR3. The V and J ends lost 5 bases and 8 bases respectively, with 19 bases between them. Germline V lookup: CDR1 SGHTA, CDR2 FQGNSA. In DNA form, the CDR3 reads TGTGCCAGCAGCCCTAATCGCGTTTGGGGCTATTCACCCCTCCACTTT. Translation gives CASSPNRVWGYSPLHF.

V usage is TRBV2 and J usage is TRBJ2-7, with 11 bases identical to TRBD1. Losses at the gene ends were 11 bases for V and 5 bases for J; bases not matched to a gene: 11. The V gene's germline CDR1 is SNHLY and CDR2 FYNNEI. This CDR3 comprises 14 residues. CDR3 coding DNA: TGTGCCGGTGGACAGGGGGCAATCCGGAACGAGCAGTACTTC. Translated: CAGGQGAIRNEQYF.

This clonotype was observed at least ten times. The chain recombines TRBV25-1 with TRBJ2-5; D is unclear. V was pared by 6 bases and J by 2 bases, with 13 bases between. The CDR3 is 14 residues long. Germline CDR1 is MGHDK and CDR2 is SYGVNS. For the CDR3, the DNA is TGTGCCAGCAGCGCCATGGGCGGTCAAGAGACCCAGTACTTC. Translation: CASSAMGGQETQYF.

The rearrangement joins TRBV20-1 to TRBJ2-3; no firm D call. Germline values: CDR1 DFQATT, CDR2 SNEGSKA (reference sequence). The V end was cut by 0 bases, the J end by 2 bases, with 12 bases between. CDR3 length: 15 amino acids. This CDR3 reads CSARDPLRNTDTQYF. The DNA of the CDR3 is TGCAGTGCTAGAGATCCCCTGCGGAACACAGATACGCAGTATTTT.

CDR3 region: CASSTTFLTSGYNEQFF. CDR3 bases: TGTGCCAGCTCCACTACGTTTTTGACTAGCGGCTACAATGAGCAGTTCTTC. The V call is TRBV11-2, the J call TRBJ2-1; 9 bases agree with TRBD2. CDR1 and CDR2 (germline): SGHAT, FQNNGV. The CDR3 has 17 residues. J lost 3 bases, V lost 8 bases, and 14 bases had no gene match.

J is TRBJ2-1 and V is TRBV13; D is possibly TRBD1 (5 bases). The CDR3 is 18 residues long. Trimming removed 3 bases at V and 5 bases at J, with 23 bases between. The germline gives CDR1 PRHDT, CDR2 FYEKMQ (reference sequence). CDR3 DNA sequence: TGTGCCAGCAGCTTCTGGACAAGGGCTACTGTTAAAGACAATGAGCAGTTCTTC. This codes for CASSFWTRATVKDNEQFF.

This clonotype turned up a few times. CDR3 amino acids: CASSVAGSPNEQFF. CDR3 nucleotide sequence: TGTGCCAGCAGCGTAGCCGGGAGTCCCAATGAGCAGTTCTTC. The V and J genes are TRBV9 and TRBJ2-1; tentatively, D is TRBD2 (6 bases). This CDR3 has 14 residues. Germline V gene data show CDR1 as SGDLS and CDR2 as YYNGEE. The germline V and J ends were trimmed by 0 bases and 6 bases, with 10 bases remaining between them.

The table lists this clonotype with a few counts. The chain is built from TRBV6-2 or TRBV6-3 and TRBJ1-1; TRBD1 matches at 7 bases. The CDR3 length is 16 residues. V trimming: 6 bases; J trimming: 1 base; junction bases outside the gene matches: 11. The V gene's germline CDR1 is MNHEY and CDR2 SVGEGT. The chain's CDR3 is CASSSRQGVGNTEAFF. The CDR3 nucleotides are TGTGCCAGCAGCTCGAGACAGGGTGTGGGGAACACTGAAGCTTTCTTT.